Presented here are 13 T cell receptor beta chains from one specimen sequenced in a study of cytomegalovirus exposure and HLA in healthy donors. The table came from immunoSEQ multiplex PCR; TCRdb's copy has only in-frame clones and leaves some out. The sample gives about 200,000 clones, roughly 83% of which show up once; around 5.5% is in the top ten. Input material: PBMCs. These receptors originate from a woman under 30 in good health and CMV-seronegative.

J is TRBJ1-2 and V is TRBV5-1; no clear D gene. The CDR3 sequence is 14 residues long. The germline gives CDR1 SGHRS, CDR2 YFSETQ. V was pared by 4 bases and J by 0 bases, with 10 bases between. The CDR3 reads CASSMTGANYGYTF. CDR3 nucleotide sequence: TGCGCCAGCAGCATGACGGGAGCTAACTATGGCTACACCTTC. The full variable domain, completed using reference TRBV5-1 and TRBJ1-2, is KAGVTQTPRYLIKTRGQQVTLSCSPISGHRSVSWYQQTPGQGLQFLFEYFSETQRNKGNFPGRFSGRQFSNSRSEMNVSTLELGDSALYLCASSMTGANYGYTFGSGTRLTVV.

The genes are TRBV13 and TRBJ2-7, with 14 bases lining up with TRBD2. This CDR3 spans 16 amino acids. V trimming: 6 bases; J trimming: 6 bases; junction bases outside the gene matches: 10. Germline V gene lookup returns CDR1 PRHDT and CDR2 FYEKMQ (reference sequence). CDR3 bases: TGTGCCAGCAGTCTTATGGGACTAGCGGGAGTGCGCGAGCAGTACTTC. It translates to CASSLMGLAGVREQYF.

In DNA, the CDR3 is TGTGCTAGTGGTTCAAACGGGGGGGATGACTATGGCTACACCTTC. Amino acids: CASGSNGGDDYGYTF. The rearrangement links TRBV12-5 to TRBJ1-2; tentatively, D is TRBD1 (5 bases). Germline-derived CDR1 and CDR2 are LGHNT and FRNRAP. With 4 bases removed from V and 3 bases from J, the gap between germline ends came to 15 bases. The CDR3 covers 15 residues.

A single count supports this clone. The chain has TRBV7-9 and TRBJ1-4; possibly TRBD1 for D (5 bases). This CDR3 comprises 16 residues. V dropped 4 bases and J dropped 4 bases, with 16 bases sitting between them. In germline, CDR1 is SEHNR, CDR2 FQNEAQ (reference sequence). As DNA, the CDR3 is TGTGCCAGCAGCTCCGGGACGAGGGAAATTAATGAAAAACTGTTTTTT. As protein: CASSSGTREINEKLFF.

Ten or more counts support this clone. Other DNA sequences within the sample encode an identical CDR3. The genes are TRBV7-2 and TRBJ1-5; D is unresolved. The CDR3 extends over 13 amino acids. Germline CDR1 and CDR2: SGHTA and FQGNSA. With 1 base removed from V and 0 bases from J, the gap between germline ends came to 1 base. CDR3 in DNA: TGTGCCAGCAGCTTAGATAGCAATCAGCCCCAGCATTTT. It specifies CASSLDSNQPQHF.

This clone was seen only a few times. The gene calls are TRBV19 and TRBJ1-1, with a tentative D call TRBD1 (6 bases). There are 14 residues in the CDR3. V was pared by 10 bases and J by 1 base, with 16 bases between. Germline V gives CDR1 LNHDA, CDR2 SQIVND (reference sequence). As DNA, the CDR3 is TGTGCCACCTCCAGGGGATTTCGGAACACTGAAGCTTTCTTT. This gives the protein CATSRGFRNTEAFF.

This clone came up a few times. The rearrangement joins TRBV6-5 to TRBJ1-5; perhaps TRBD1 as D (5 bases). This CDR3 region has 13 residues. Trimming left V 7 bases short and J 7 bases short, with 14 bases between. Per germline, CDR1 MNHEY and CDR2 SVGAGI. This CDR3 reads CASTQALGQPQHF. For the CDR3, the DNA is TGTGCCAGCACACAGGCCCTGGGGCAGCCCCAGCATTTT.

CDR3 amino acids: CASSLVPLETQYF. In DNA, the CDR3 is TGCGCCAGCAGCTTGGTTCCTCTAGAGACCCAGTACTTC. This chain connects TRBV5-1 to TRBJ2-5; the D is unclear. Germline assignment: CDR1 SGHRS and CDR2 YFSETQ. V was cut by 0 bases and J by 4 bases, with 7 bases left in between. The CDR3 length is 13 residues. Drawing the rest from reference TRBV5-1 and TRBJ2-5, the complete variable domain is KAGVTQTPRYLIKTRGQQVTLSCSPISGHRSVSWYQQTPGQGLQFLFEYFSETQRNKGNFPGRFSGRQFSNSRSEMNVSTLELGDSALYLCASSLVPLETQYFGPGTRLLVL.

The CDR3 is CASSIVGTGQFF. CDR3 nucleotides: TGTGCCAGTAGTATCGTTGGGACAGGGCAGTTCTTC. J is TRBJ2-1 and V is TRBV19; 8 bases are a match to TRBD1. In germline, CDR1 is LNHDA, CDR2 SQIVND (reference sequence). Trimming removed 3 bases from V and 12 bases from J; junction bases left unmatched: 4. The CDR3 has 12 amino acids.

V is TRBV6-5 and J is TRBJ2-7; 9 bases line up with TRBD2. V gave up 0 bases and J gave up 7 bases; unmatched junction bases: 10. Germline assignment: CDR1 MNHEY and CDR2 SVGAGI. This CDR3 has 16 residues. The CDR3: CASSYSPLAGVDEQYF. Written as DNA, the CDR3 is TGTGCCAGCAGTTACTCGCCATTAGCGGGAGTGGATGAGCAGTACTTC.

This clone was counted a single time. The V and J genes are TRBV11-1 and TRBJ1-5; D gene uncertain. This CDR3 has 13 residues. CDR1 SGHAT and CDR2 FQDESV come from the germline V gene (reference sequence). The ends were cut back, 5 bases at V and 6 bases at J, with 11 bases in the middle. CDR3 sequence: CASSRDIGQPQHF. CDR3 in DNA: TGTGCCAGCAGCCGCGACATCGGTCAGCCCCAGCATTTT.

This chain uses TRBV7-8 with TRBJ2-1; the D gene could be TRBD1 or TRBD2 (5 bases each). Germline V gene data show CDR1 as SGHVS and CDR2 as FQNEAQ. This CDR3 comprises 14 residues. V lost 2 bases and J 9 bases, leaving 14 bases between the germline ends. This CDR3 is CASSLLVSDSEQFF. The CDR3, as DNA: TGTGCCAGCAGCTTATTGGTTAGCGACAGTGAGCAGTTCTTC.

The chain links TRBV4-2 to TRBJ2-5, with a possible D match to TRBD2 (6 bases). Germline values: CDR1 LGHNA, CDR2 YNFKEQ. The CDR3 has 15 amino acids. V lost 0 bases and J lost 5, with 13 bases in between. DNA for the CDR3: TGTGCCAGCAGCCAAGAAAGACTAGGTGGGGAGACCCAGTACTTC. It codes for CASSQERLGGETQYF.